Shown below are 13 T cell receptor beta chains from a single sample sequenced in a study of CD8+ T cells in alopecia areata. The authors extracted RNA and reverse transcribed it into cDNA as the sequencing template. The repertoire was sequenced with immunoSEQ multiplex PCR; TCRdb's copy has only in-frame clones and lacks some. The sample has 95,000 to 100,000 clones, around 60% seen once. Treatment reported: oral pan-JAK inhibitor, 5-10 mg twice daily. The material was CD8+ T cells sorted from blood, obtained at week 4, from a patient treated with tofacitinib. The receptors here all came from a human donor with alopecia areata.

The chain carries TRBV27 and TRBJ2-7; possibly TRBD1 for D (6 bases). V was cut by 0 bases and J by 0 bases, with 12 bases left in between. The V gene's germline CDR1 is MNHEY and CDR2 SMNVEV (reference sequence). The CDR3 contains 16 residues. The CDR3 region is CASSLSLTGLSYEQYF. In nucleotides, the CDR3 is TGTGCCAGCAGTTTATCCCTGACAGGACTCTCCTACGAGCAGTACTTC.

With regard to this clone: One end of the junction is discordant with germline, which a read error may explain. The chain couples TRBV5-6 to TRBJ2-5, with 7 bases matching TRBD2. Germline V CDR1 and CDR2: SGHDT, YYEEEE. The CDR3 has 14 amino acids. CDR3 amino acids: CAGSSGTTMETQYF. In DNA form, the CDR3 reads TGTGCCGGCAGCTCGGGGACTACCATGGAGACCCAGTACTTC. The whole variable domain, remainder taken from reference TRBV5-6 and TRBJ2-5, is DAGVTQSPTHLIKTRGQQVTLRCSPKSGHDTVSWYQQALGQGPQFIFQYYEEEERQRGNFPDRFSGHQFPNYSSELNVNALLLGDSALYLCAGSSGTTMETQYFGPGTRLLVL.

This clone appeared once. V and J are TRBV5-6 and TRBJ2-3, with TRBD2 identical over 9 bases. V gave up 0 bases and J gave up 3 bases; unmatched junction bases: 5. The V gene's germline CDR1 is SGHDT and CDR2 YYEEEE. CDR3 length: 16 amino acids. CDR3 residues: CASSLGSGRSTDTQYF. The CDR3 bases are TGTGCCAGCAGCTTGGGTAGCGGGAGATCGACAGATACGCAGTATTTT.

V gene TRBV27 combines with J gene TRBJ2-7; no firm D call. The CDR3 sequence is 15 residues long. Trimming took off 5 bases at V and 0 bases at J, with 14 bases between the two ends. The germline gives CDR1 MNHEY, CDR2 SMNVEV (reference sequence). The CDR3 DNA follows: TGTGCCAGCAGTGAGTTCAGGCCGCTCTCCTACGAGCAGTACTTC. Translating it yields CASSEFRPLSYEQYF.

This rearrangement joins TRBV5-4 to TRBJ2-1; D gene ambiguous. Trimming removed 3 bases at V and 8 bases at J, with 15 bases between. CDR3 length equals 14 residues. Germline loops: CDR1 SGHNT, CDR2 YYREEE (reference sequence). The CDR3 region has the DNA TGTGCCAGCAGCTCATTTATTGGCAGTGATGAGCAGTTCTTC. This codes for CASSSFIGSDEQFF.

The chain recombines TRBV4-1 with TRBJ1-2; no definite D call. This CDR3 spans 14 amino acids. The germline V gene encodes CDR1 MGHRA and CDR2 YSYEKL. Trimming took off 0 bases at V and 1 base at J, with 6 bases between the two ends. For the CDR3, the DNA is TGCGCCAGCAGCCAAGAAGGCAATAACTATGGCTACACCTTC. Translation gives CASSQEGNNYGYTF.

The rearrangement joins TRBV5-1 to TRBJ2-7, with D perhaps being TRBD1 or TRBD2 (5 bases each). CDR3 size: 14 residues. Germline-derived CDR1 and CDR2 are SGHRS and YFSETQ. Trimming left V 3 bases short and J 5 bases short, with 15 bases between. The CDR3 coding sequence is TGCGCCAGCAGCTACGAGGGGCCCGAGGACGAGCAGTACTTC. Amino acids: CASSYEGPEDEQYF.

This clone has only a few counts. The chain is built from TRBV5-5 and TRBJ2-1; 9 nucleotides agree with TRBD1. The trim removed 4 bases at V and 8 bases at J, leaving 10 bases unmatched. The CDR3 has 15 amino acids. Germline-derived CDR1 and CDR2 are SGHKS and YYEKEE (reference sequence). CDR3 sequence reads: CASSKAGTGKDEQFF. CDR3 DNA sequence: TGTGCCAGCAGCAAAGCCGGGACAGGGAAAGATGAGCAGTTCTTC.

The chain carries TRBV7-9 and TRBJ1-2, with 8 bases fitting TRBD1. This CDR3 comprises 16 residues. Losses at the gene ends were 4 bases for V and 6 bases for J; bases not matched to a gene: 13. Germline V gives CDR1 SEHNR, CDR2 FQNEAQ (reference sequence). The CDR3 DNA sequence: TGTGCCAGCAGCTCATCCGACAGGGGCACCATCGATGGCTACACCTTC. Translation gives CASSSSDRGTIDGYTF.

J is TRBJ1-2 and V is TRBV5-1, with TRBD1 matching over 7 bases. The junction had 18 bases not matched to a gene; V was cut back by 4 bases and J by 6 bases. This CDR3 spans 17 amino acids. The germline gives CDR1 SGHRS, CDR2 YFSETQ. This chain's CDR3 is CASSTRPYGTDVDGYTF. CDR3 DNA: TGCGCCAGCAGCACGCGACCTTACGGGACAGACGTCGATGGCTACACCTTC.

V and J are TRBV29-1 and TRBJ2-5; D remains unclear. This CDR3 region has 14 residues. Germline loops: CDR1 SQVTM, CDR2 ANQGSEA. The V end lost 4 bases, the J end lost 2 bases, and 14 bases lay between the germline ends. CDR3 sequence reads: CSVVIEQTQETQYF. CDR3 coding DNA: TGCAGCGTTGTAATCGAACAGACACAAGAGACCCAGTACTTC.

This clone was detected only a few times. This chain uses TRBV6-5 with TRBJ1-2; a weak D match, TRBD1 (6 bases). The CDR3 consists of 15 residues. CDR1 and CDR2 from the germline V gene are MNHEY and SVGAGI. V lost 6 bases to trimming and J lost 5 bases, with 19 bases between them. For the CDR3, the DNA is TGTGCCAGCAGCCTAGGACCCTGGCAGGGGTATGGCTACACCTTC. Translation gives CASSLGPWQGYGYTF.

The CDR3 coding sequence is TGCAGCGTTGGGGCCAATGAGCAGTTCTTC. The encoded protein is CSVGANEQFF. The rearrangement links TRBV29-1 to TRBJ2-1; no firm D call. The V end lost 4 bases, the J end lost 6 bases, and 4 bases lay between the germline ends. The length of the CDR3 is 10 residues. Germline lookup yields CDR1 SQVTM and CDR2 ANQGSEA.